Listed here are 23 T cell receptor beta chains from one sample, sequenced in a study of shared clonotypes between healthy human individuals. Naive CD8 cells comprised CD45RO-negative, CCR7-positively selected cells, excluding terminally differentiated effector memory CD45RA+ cells. Generated by immunoSEQ multiplex PCR, the TCRdb table keeps only in-frame clones and is missing some. The repertoire consists of about 2.1 million clones, with around 93% occurring once and the leading ten covering about 1.6%. The sequencing sample was made of naive CD8+ T cells from PBMCs. These receptors were obtained from a man in his late teens or twenties in good health. Some clones in this sample may be carry-over from other donors' samples.

The V and J genes are TRBV6-5 and TRBJ2-3; the match to TRBD2 covers 10 bases. This CDR3 contains 15 residues. V dropped 6 bases and J dropped 0; count of bases not matched to a gene: 3. From germline, CDR1 is MNHEY and CDR2 SVGAGI. The CDR3 sequence is CASRPSGGSTDTQYF. For the CDR3, the DNA is TGTGCCAGCAGGCCTAGCGGGGGTAGCACAGATACGCAGTATTTT.

This chain connects TRBV11-2 to TRBJ1-2; the match to TRBD1 covers 7 bases. Germline V gene sequence: CDR1 SGHAT, CDR2 FQNNGV. The J segment lost 3 bases and the V segment lost 5 bases, leaving 3 bases of the junction unmatched. This CDR3 region has 13 residues. CDR3 amino acids: CASSPTGDYGYTF. CDR3 nucleotide sequence: TGTGCCAGCAGCCCTACAGGGGACTATGGCTACACCTTC.

CDR3 loop: CASSFAEAYEQYF. Here the CDR3 DNA reads TGTGCCAGCAGTTTTGCGGAGGCCTACGAGCAGTACTTC. The V gene is TRBV28, the J gene TRBJ2-7; tentative D call: TRBD2 (5 bases). CDR3 length: 13 amino acids. The V end lost 3 bases, the J end lost 2 bases, and 8 bases lay between the germline ends. Per germline, CDR1 MDHEN and CDR2 SYDVKM.

The rearrangement uses TRBV7-9 and TRBJ1-4, with D possibly being TRBD1 (5 bases). The V gene lost 5 bases and the J gene lost 8 bases, with 18 bases spanning the gap. The germline CDR1 and CDR2 sequences are SEHNR and FQNEAQ (reference sequence). This CDR3 contains 15 residues. DNA of the CDR3: TGTGCCAGCAGCGAAAAGGGGAAGAGCCGGGAAAAACTGTTTTTT. Residues: CASSEKGKSREKLFF. Complete variable domain (other parts from reference TRBV7-9 and TRBJ1-4): DTGVSQNPRHKITKRGQNVTFRCDPISEHNRLYWYRQTLGQGPEFLTYFQNEAQLEKSRLLSDRFSAERPKGSFSTLEIQRTEQGDSAMYLCASSEKGKSREKLFFGSGTQLSVL.

This chain connects TRBV15 to TRBJ2-1; D is possibly TRBD2 (6 bases). The CDR3 has 13 amino acids. Per the germline V gene, CDR1 is LNHNV and CDR2 is YYDKDF (reference sequence). Trimming took 9 bases from V and 9 from J, leaving 18 bases between them. CDR3 sequence reads: CATRTNPHGEQFF. CDR3 nucleotides: TGTGCCACAAGGACTAACCCCCACGGTGAGCAGTTCTTC.

This sequence joins TRBV27 and TRBJ2-2; 14 bases are a match to TRBD2. CDR3 size: 18 residues. V trimming: 6 bases; J trimming: 3 bases; junction bases outside the gene matches: 9. Germline CDR1 reads MNHEY; CDR2 reads SMNVEV (reference sequence). The CDR3 here is CASRSTSGREAYTGELFF. The CDR3 bases are TGTGCCAGCAGATCGACTAGCGGGAGGGAGGCGTACACCGGGGAGCTGTTTTTT.

The chain has TRBV2 and TRBJ2-3, with a possible D match to TRBD2 (5 bases). Trimming stripped 11 bases from V and 5 bases from J, with 17 bases between. Per the germline V gene, CDR1 is SNHLY and CDR2 is FYNNEI. This CDR3 comprises 13 residues. CDR3 loop: CARTTGIVDTQYF. The DNA of the CDR3 is TGTGCCCGCACTACGGGGATTGTAGATACGCAGTATTTT.

The rearrangement uses TRBV5-1 and TRBJ1-5, with no clear D. Germline lookup yields CDR1 SGHRS and CDR2 YFSETQ. V was shortened by 5 bases and J by 4 bases, with 10 bases between the two germline ends. The length of the CDR3 is 13 residues. This chain's CDR3 is CASRSVLNQPQHF. The CDR3 nucleotides read TGCGCCAGCAGGTCAGTCCTAAATCAGCCCCAGCATTTT.

V gene TRBV19 combines with J gene TRBJ1-1; D uncertain. The CDR3 is made up of 14 amino acids. Trimming left V 1 base short and J 2 bases short, with 8 bases between. The germline V gene encodes CDR1 LNHDA and CDR2 SQIVND (reference sequence). The CDR3 is CASSIAKVNTEAFF. For the CDR3, the DNA is TGTGCCAGTAGTATAGCTAAGGTAAACACTGAAGCTTTCTTT.

This clone was counted a few times. Its ends do not fully match the called genes, so a read error is possible. This chain connects TRBV10-2 to TRBJ1-1; a possible D gene is TRBD1 (5 bases). The CDR3 covers 12 residues. Germline loops: CDR1 WSHSY, CDR2 SAAADI. For the CDR3, the DNA is TGCGCCAGCGGTGAGGGGTTGACTGAAGCTTTCTTT. Translating it yields CASGEGLTEAFF.

V usage is TRBV7-3 and J usage is TRBJ2-3, with D possibly being TRBD1 (6 bases). Trimming took off 5 bases at V and 0 bases at J, with 12 bases between the two ends. Per germline, CDR1 SGHTA and CDR2 FQGTGA. The CDR3 extends over 15 amino acids. For the CDR3, the DNA is TGTGCCAGCAGCCCCTACGACAGGAGCACAGATACGCAGTATTTT. This codes for CASSPYDRSTDTQYF. Complete variable domain (other parts from reference TRBV7-3 and TRBJ2-3): GAGVSQTPSNKVTEKGKYVELRCDPISGHTALYWYRQSLGQGPEFLIYFQGTGAADDSGLPNDRFFAVRPEGSVSTLKIQRTERGDSAVYLCASSPYDRSTDTQYFGPGTRLTVL.

This sequence joins TRBV4-2 and TRBJ2-1; 12 bases match TRBD2. The CDR3 loop spans 18 amino acids. In germline, CDR1 is LGHNA, CDR2 YNFKEQ. The J segment lost 4 bases and the V segment lost 0 bases, leaving 7 bases of the junction unmatched. In DNA, the CDR3 is TGTGCCAGCAGCCAAGAACGTCTAGCGGGAGGGATTTACAATGAGCAGTTCTTC. This sequence encodes CASSQERLAGGIYNEQFF.

The genes are TRBV4-1 and TRBJ2-5; 12 bases are shared with TRBD2. The end of the DNA aligns better with TRBJ2-7, so the J call may be wrong. Per germline, CDR1 MGHRA and CDR2 YSYEKL. The CDR3 runs to 15 residues. The CDR3 protein is CASASGLAGNYEQYF. The CDR3 DNA is TGCGCCAGCGCCAGTGGACTAGCGGGAAACTACGAGCAGTACTTC.

J is TRBJ2-7 and V is TRBV28; 9 nucleotides line up with TRBD1. CDR3 length: 14 residues. V lost 6 bases, J lost 3 bases, and 6 bases stayed unmatched. Germline lookup yields CDR1 MDHEN and CDR2 SYDVKM. CDR3 loop: CASRKDRGVYEQYF. DNA for the CDR3: TGTGCCAGCAGAAAGGACAGGGGTGTCTACGAGCAGTACTTC.

In its sample, this clone was seen once. The rearrangement links TRBV9 to TRBJ2-1, with 8 bases that match TRBD2. This CDR3 comprises 17 residues. Unmatched junction bases numbered 16, after V lost 4 bases and J lost 7 bases. Germline V CDR1 and CDR2: SGDLS, YYNGEE. The chain's CDR3 is CASSPRGLVSGWNEQFF. In nucleotides, the CDR3 is TGTGCCAGCAGCCCAAGGGGACTAGTGAGCGGCTGGAATGAGCAGTTCTTC. The full variable domain, rest sourced from reference TRBV9 and TRBJ2-1, is DSGVTQTPKHLITATGQRVTLRCSPRSGDLSVYWYQQSLDQGLQFLIQYYNGEERAKGNILERFSAQQFPDLHSELNLSSLELGDSALYFCASSPRGLVSGWNEQFFGPGTRLTVL.

The chain is built from TRBV28 and TRBJ1-5; 9 nucleotides match TRBD1. The V segment lost 8 bases and the J segment 1 base; nucleotides outside the gene matches: 3. This CDR3 is 14 amino acids long. Germline V CDR1 and CDR2: MDHEN, SYDVKM. This CDR3 reads CASEGTGSNQPQHF. The CDR3 bases are TGTGCCAGCGAAGGGACAGGGAGCAATCAGCCCCAGCATTTT.

Notes on this clone: It is unclear where the CDR3 begins or ends on the DNA, so no DNA is shown, and the CDR3 is as TCRdb lists it. This chain uses TRBV7-2 with TRBJ1-1. The germline V gene encodes CDR1 SGHTA and CDR2 FQGNSA. With termini counted, the CDR3 has 15 amino acids. CDR3 residues: CASSLGVGPGTEAFF.

This clone was observed a few times. The CDR3 protein is CASSLGGGWGNQPQHF. The CDR3 DNA reads as TGTGCCAGCAGCTTAGGTGGTGGCTGGGGGAATCAGCCCCAGCATTTT. This chain connects TRBV7-9 to TRBJ1-5, with D maybe TRBD1 (5 bases). V was clipped by 1 base and J by 4 bases, with 14 bases between them. The CDR3 is made up of 16 amino acids. Germline V lookup: CDR1 SEHNR, CDR2 FQNEAQ (reference sequence).

The J gene is TRBJ1-2, the V gene TRBV7-9; D uncertain. CDR1 and CDR2 from the germline V gene are SEHNR and FQNEAQ (reference sequence). V dropped 0 bases and J dropped 7 bases, with 21 bases sitting between them. The CDR3 length is 17 residues. The CDR3 nucleotides read TGTGCCAGCAGCTTAGCCTATATGAACGAAGGCGAGGGTGGCTACACCTTC. Its translation: CASSLAYMNEGEGGYTF.

As DNA, the CDR3 is TGCGCCAGCAGCTCGTTAAACGCTGGACTAGTTCGAGATGAGCAGTTCTTC. It specifies CASSSLNAGLVRDEQFF. The rearrangement joins TRBV5-1 to TRBJ2-1; 7 bases agree with TRBD2. The CDR3 contains 17 residues. Germline CDR1 is SGHRS and CDR2 is YFSETQ. J was trimmed by 8 bases and V by 3 bases; bases with no gene match: 17.

This sequence joins TRBV11-2 and TRBJ2-7, with D uncertain. With 2 bases removed from V and 6 bases from J, the gap between germline ends came to 8 bases. The CDR3 is 12 residues long. Germline V gene lookup returns CDR1 SGHAT and CDR2 FQNNGV. The CDR3 region has the DNA TGTGCCAGCAGCTTAACCCCAGGCGAGCAGTACTTC. It translates to CASSLTPGEQYF.

The CDR3 sequence is CASSFGQSAYNGEQFF. In DNA, the CDR3 is TGTGCCAGCAGTTTTGGTCAGTCCGCATACAACGGTGAGCAGTTCTTC. The chain combines TRBV28 with TRBJ2-1; D ambiguous. CDR3 length: 16 amino acids. Germline V gene data show CDR1 as MDHEN and CDR2 as SYDVKM. Trimming stripped 3 bases from V and 9 bases from J, with 21 bases between.

The V gene is TRBV27, the J gene TRBJ1-1; 9 bases align to TRBD1. The CDR3 length is 15 residues. The germline V gene has CDR1 MNHEY and CDR2 SMNVEV (reference sequence). The trim removed 6 bases at V and 1 base at J, leaving 6 bases unmatched. The CDR3 protein is CASSRTGDTNTEAFF. Written as DNA, the CDR3 is TGTGCCAGCAGCAGGACAGGGGACACGAACACTGAAGCTTTCTTT.